This paragraph covers one T cell receptor beta chain sequence. A read error may produce the germline difference seen at one junction end. This specimen comes from a study of cytomegalovirus exposure and HLA in healthy donors. Researchers ran the PCR with 60 Vbeta and 13 Jbeta primers. The table came from immunoSEQ multiplex PCR; TCRdb's copy has only in-frame clones and leaves some out. Here the sample spans some 200,000 clones, approximately 81% being singletons. When sampled, the donors appeared nominally healthy, though they likely had unrecorded immune exposures. From germline, CDR1 is SEHNR and CDR2 FQNEAQ (reference sequence). CDR3 length: 12 amino acids.

The sequence derives from a man aged 45-65 years in good health and CMV-seronegative. The sequencing sample was made of PBMCs. The chain uses TRBV7-9 and TRBJ1-1; the D is unclear. The CDR3 region is CSSSPATVQAFF. The DNA of the CDR3 is TGTTCCAGCAGCCCTGCCACAGTTCAAGCTTTCTTT.